This T cell receptor (beta chain) emerged from a study of cytomegalovirus exposure and HLA in healthy donors (dated 2017 in TCRdb). Background for the entire study: An earlier analysis of approximately 640 of the donors reported 250 to 300 Gb of sequence data and roughly 100 million unique TCR beta sequences from about 179 million T cells. The study combined high-throughput TCR immunosequencing, statistical association of individual TCRs with disease status, and machine learning to predict cytomegalovirus infection status. About 280 gigabases of sequencing data and around 85 million unique TCR sequences made up an early release that covered several hundred HLA-typed donors. Across 398 genotyped donors of the cohort, an average of approximately 220,000 unique TCR beta nucleotide sequences per donor were sequenced, and 15% to 20% of those sequences were non-productive. In an earlier analysis of about 590 of the donors, high-throughput TCR beta sequencing was used to judge whether each TCR beta V gene segment behaved as functional or pseudogenic. Several DR-DQ haplotypes were treated as single units for association and clustering because of strong linkage in the cohort. HLA typing included class I and class II loci at four-digit resolution. A separate validation cohort of roughly 110 different subjects was used in addition to the approximately 700-subject first cohort. Donor age, sex, ethnicity and CMV serostatus were collected together with the repertoire data. Typing coverage varied by locus: about 629-630 donors for A, B, C, DRB1 and DQB1; more than 500 for DQA1; 606 for DPA1; roughly 470 for DPB1. The study was designed to test whether signatures of past pathogen exposure could be identified by cataloging public T cell receptors. Among the roughly 400 genotyped donors, under 90% belonged to the genetic ancestry cluster associated with self-reported Caucasian donors. To study patterns of TCR occurrence, a later analysis re-analyzed previously published TCR beta repertoires from several hundred donors and added high-resolution HLA genotyping. The study used immunosequencing to profile the T cell repertoires of around 600 subjects and linked those repertoires to cytomegalovirus serostatus. Rather than using new phenotypic data, the later analysis identified candidate immune exposures from TCR beta sequences and from how often those sequences occurred across donors. A later genetic analysis took genome-wide SNP genotypes for about 65% of the 666 donors and used that subset as a discovery cohort. Every repertoire in the discovery cohort had been generated on one and the same sequencing platform.

Results and caveats for the whole study, not just this receptor: Immune exposure information for the cohort was limited to CMV serostatus. In a later genetic analysis, fewer N-insertions in productive TCRs were reported among donors in an Asian-associated ancestry cluster than the roughly 700-donor mean. A later genetic analysis associated a missense DCLRE1C variant with V-gene and J-gene trimming of TCR beta chains, and an independent cohort replicated the association. Sequencing depth was assumed to be roughly uniform across donors in the presence/absence analyses, though that assumption may not hold. Across donors, most TCR sequences were observed very rarely, whereas some public TCRs were present in many individuals. In a later analysis, TCR association rates were found to vary across HLA loci, with the most associated TCRs seen for DRB1 alleles and the fewest for HLA-C alleles. A cluster of highly shared sequence variants was judged likely to be a technical artifact of the sequencing pipeline. Correlated functional status among segregating V segments might be attributable to linkage disequilibrium, but an unknown experimental factor could not be ruled out. A further reported finding was that TCR beta sequences accurately predicted the HLA-A and HLA-B alleles for most subjects in the first cohort. The earlier analysis of a few hundred of the donors excluded 15 to 20 rarely observed V segments, including chromosome 9 orphons, because counts were too low. In an earlier analysis of approximately 590 of the donors, most TCR beta V segments were observed in productive rearrangements about 87% or about 30% of the time, broadly matching IMGT annotations. Specific HLA alleles were associated with 15,000 to 20,000 TCR beta sequences at a false discovery rate of 0.05 in a later analysis. HLA typing was unavailable for some donors at each locus, so association tests used only the typed subset. According to a later analysis, parvovirus B19, influenza, CMV and Epstein-Barr virus appeared linked to several top co-occurrence clusters. The authors suggested that the approach could potentially be generalized to other disease states and immunological phenotypes. In a later analysis, HLA-associated TCR beta chains showed more clonal expansion and lower generation probabilities than non-associated chains that were equally common. When HLA alleles, especially DR and DQ, strongly co-occurred, attributing TCR associations to individual alleles was difficult. The classifier was reported to diagnose cytomegalovirus status with high specificity and sensitivity in both the original and validation cohorts. Most CMV-associated TCR beta chains appeared to be HLA-restricted in a later analysis, and the HLA associations seemed to be driven largely by CMV exposure. This cohort had only TCR beta chains sequenced, and the lack of alpha or paired-chain data limited which features could be detected. The study listed 150 to 200 TCR beta chains as associated with cytomegalovirus. Some IMGT-functional V segments, including TRBV6-2 and TRBV6-3, could not be distinguished by the 87-base-pair reads and were therefore excluded. In vitro tests confirmed that a few of the cytomegalovirus-associated TCR beta chains recognize cytomegalovirus antigens.

Of note for this clone: Its antigen remains undetermined. No base quality information exists; no much larger clone differs at one position.

Library preparation was by the immunoSEQ multiplex PCR assay. The multiplex PCR relied on a mix of 60 forward primers for TCR Vbeta segments and 13 reverse primers for TCR Jbeta segments. A multiplex PCR assay on genomic DNA amplified the CDR3 region of rearranged TCR beta genes. Amplified TCR beta libraries were sequenced as 87-base-pair reads on the Illumina HiSeq System. In the paper's pipeline: In a later analysis, tens of millions of unique TCR beta chains were counted across the roughly 700 repertoires, and around 11 million of these chains were shared by at least two donors. Raw reads were error-corrected and collapsed into unique sequences by a nearest-neighbor algorithm in which closely related sequences were merged to remove PCR and sequencing errors. To assign V, D and J gene segments, CDR3 sequences were aligned to IMGT reference sequences. For a sequence to be retained, a match of at least six nucleotides was required to both a V gene segment and a J gene segment. Rearrangements were called productive when the CDR3 lacked stop codons and stayed in frame with V and J; all others were non-productive. CDR3 was defined by IMGT convention, running from the second conserved V-encoded cysteine to the conserved J-encoded phenylalanine. In an earlier analysis of more than 550 of the donors, sequences lacking an unambiguous match to a single V gene segment were excluded. In an earlier analysis of roughly 600 of the donors, a V segment was called functional when productive rearrangements were above 56.7%, and segregating when the standard deviation between donors exceeded 5%. A statistical classification framework was developed to diagnose cytomegalovirus status using the catalog of TCR beta chain sequences. In a later analysis, V and J genes were assigned by comparing TCR nucleotide sequences against IMGT/GENE-DB human TR gene sequences. The TCRdist pipeline was used in a later analysis to assign CDR3 sequences and most-parsimonious VDJ recombination scenarios. A later analysis defined each TCR beta chain by its CDR3 amino acid sequence plus V-gene family, and excluded reads lacking a unique V-gene family. To address suspected cross-contamination and a sequencing artifact, a later analysis removed roughly 580 highly shared, low-generation-probability nucleotide sequences. A later analysis calculated a clonal expansion index for each public chain from normalized within-repertoire ranks of inferred template counts. A later analysis computed generation probabilities with a VDJ recombination model fitted to out-of-frame rearrangements, and checked the results against IGoR. In a later analysis, hypergeometric tests were used to score TCR-TCR, TCR-HLA and TCR-CMV co-occurrence, with a repertoire-size bias correction applied to TCR pairs. False discovery rates were estimated in a later analysis by permuting HLA or CMV assignments 20 times. In a later analysis, co-occurring TCRs were grouped using DBSCAN, with TCRdist sequence similarity added in when clustering inside HLA-allele-positive subsets. Co-occurrence clustering excluded repertoires with fewer than 30,000 or more than 120,000 public chains, plus five with anomalous nucleotide sharing. TCRdb re-hosts the immuneACCESS table, in-frame sequences only. Its copies lack some clones; in the studies checked, an unresolved V gene accounts for under half of them, and the cause for the rest is not known. V and J calls and clone size follow that table, whereas D and trimming were derived from the DNA. Across this sample there are around 150,000 clones, with roughly 78% seen only once. The ten largest clonotypes hold 2% to 2.5% of the sample.

V is reduced by 1 base and J by 5 bases, leaving a spacing of 12 bases between them. CDR1 and CDR2 are read off the germline V gene as LGHNA and YNFKEQ. The CDR3 has 15 amino acids, counting the end cysteine and phenylalanine. Only the CDR3 region is kept as DNA, spanning 45 bases read in frame from base 1. The cohort consisted of 600 to 700 healthy bone marrow donors. Cohort members were all nominally healthy when sampled, although unrecorded immune exposures were likely present. The donor was CMV seronegative and belonged to the group of 352 seronegative cohort members. A peripheral blood sample was provided by each donor, and peripheral blood mononuclear cells were used for TCR beta sequencing. Genomic DNA was extracted from the blood cell samples with the Qiagen DNeasy Blood Extraction Kit.

Recombination connected TRBV4-2 to TRBJ2-1; a weak D assignment points to TRBD1 (5 bases agree). This TCR was sampled from a man aged 40-49 years in good health and CMV-seronegative. The source material was PBMCs. The CDR3 in this case is CASSQGVQGDNEQFF. The nucleotide sequence reads TGTGCCAGCAGCCAAGGGGTCCAGGGTGACAATGAGCAGTTCTTC.